Shown below are 23 T cell receptor beta chains from a single sample sequenced in a study of T cell repertoires in cytomegalovirus infection (dated by TCRdb to 2018 to 2020). Sequencing relied on an Illumina HiSeq 1500. TCRdb reprocessing: public reads trimmed at Q25 with fastp, clones called with MiXCR, in-frame beta chains kept. CDR3 protein sequences are deduplicated, and each keeps its most common genes and DNA. The sample table holds about 740,000 distinct CDR3 sequences, of which 35% were seen once. In total, the top ten clones hold 2.5% to 3.5% of the sample. Sequencing input: PBMCs. The receptor source for this set is a human donor in good health (CMV status not recorded). Some clones in this sample may be carry-over from other donors' samples.

This rearrangement joins TRBV2 to TRBJ2-3; TRBD2 matches at 16 bases. V shed 6 bases and J 4 bases; nucleotides not matched to a gene: 4. CDR3 length: 16 amino acids. Per the germline V gene, CDR1 is SNHLY and CDR2 is FYNNEI. CDR3 sequence (DNA): TGTGCCAGCAGAGAGGGACTAGCGGGAGGGCCAGATACGCAGTATTTT. Translating gives CASREGLAGGPDTQYF.

In this sample, this clonotype turned up a few times. CDR3 in DNA: TGTGCCAGTACAATTGACAATCAGCCCCAGCATTTT. This gives the protein CASTIDNQPQHF. The rearrangement uses TRBV28 and TRBJ1-5; D gene uncertain. The CDR3 runs to 12 residues. The germline gives CDR1 MDHEN, CDR2 SYDVKM. V lost 9 bases, J lost 3 bases, and 9 bases lay in between. The full variable domain, in which reference TRBV28 and TRBJ1-5 provide the parts outside the CDR3, is DVKVTQSSRYLVKRTGEKVFLECVQDMDHENMFWYRQDPGLGLRLIYFSYDVKMKEKGDIPEGYSVSREKKERFSLILESASTNQTSMYLCASTIDNQPQHFGDGTRLSIL.

The rearrangement joins TRBV5-4 to TRBJ1-1; TRBD1 is a possible D gene (5 bases). The germline CDR1 and CDR2 sequences are SGHNT and YYREEE (reference sequence). V lost 3 bases to trimming and J lost 4 bases, with 16 bases between them. CDR3 size: 15 residues. CDR3 region: CASSSATVRGTEAFF. CDR3 bases: TGTGCCAGCAGCTCCGCGACGGTGAGGGGCACTGAAGCTTTCTTT.

This clonotype was found a few times. The V and J genes are TRBV7-2 and TRBJ1-2, with 9 bases identical to TRBD1. The V gene's germline CDR1 is SGHTA and CDR2 FQGNSA. CDR3 size: 15 residues. Unmatched junction bases numbered 6, after V lost 1 base and J lost 6 bases. The CDR3 protein is CASSLGPGQGDGYTF. The CDR3 coding sequence is TGTGCCAGCAGCTTAGGGCCGGGACAGGGTGATGGCTACACCTTC.

The chain joins TRBV20-1 to TRBJ2-1, with D possibly called TRBD1 or TRBD2 (5 bases each). Trimming took off 3 bases at V and 3 bases at J, with 12 bases between the two ends. CDR1 is DFQATT and CDR2 is SNEGSKA in the germline V gene (reference sequence). The CDR3 runs to 14 residues. The CDR3 here is CSARDTTIYNEQFF. CDR3 coding DNA: TGCAGTGCTAGGGACACGACTATCTACAATGAGCAGTTCTTC.

V gene TRBV2 combines with J gene TRBJ2-5; TRBD2 agrees at 8 bases. V was pared by 6 bases and J by 5 bases, with 14 bases of the junction left unmatched. CDR1 and CDR2 from the germline V gene are SNHLY and FYNNEI. The CDR3 extends over 16 amino acids. In DNA form, the CDR3 reads TGTGCCAGCAGGGCTGGAAGTAGCGGGGTAAGGGAGACCCAGTACTTC. Its protein product is CASRAGSSGVRETQYF. Together with reference TRBV2 and TRBJ2-5, the CDR3 gives the full variable domain: EPEVTQTPSHQVTQMGQEVILRCVPISNHLYFYWYRQILGQKVEFLVSFYNNEISEKSEIFDDQFSVERPDGSNFTLKIRSTKLEDSAMYFCASRAGSSGVRETQYFGPGTRLLVL.

This clonotype was counted once. The rearrangement uses TRBV20-1 and TRBJ1-2, with a weak D call TRBD1 (5 bases). The CDR3 spans 14 residues. V was shortened by 5 bases and J by 4 bases, with 17 bases between the two germline ends. Per the germline V gene, CDR1 is DFQATT and CDR2 is SNEGSKA (reference sequence). CDR3 sequence (DNA): TGCAGTGCTTCGGGGGGAAGTAATGCCTATGGCTACACCTTC. It translates to CSASGGSNAYGYTF.

This clonotype has a handful of counts. The chain couples TRBV7-9 to TRBJ2-7; 9 bases align to TRBD1. The V segment lost 5 bases and the J segment 2 bases; nucleotides outside the gene matches: 10. This CDR3 spans 16 amino acids. From germline, CDR1 is SEHNR and CDR2 FQNEAQ (reference sequence). The CDR3 bases are TGTGCCAGCAGCCACCAACAGGGGGCTTTACCCTACGAGCAGTACTTC. Translation gives CASSHQQGALPYEQYF.

This sequence joins TRBV20-1 and TRBJ1-4; weak D call: TRBD1 (6 bases). From germline, CDR1 is DFQATT and CDR2 SNEGSKA (reference sequence). Trimming shortened V by 6 bases and J by 5 bases, and 16 bases separated the two germline ends. The CDR3 totals 14 residues. The CDR3 coding sequence is TGCAGTGCGAGCCCGGGGGCCACAAATGAAAAACTGTTTTTT. Translated: CSASPGATNEKLFF.

This clonotype was counted between two and nine times. J is TRBJ1-2 and V is TRBV19; 9 bases match TRBD1. Germline-derived CDR1 and CDR2 are LNHDA and SQIVND (reference sequence). The CDR3 runs 14 residues. J gave up 8 bases and V 3 bases, and 7 bases lay outside the gene matches. In nucleotides, the CDR3 is TGTGCCAGTAGTATTCGGGGGACAGGGACCGGCTACACCTTC. Its protein is CASSIRGTGTGYTF. Full variable domain (outside the CDR3, taken from reference TRBV19 and TRBJ1-2): DGGITQSPKYLFRKEGQNVTLSCEQNLNHDAMYWYRQDPGQGLRLIYYSQIVNDFQKGDIAEGYSVSREKKESFPLTVTSAQKNPTAFYLCASSIRGTGTGYTFGSGTRLTVV.

The V call is TRBV20-1, the J call TRBJ2-5, with 12 bases that match TRBD2. This CDR3 is built from 16 residues. J was trimmed by 2 bases and V by 6 bases; bases with no gene match: 10. Looked up from germline, CDR1 is DFQATT and CDR2 is SNEGSKA (reference sequence). The chain's CDR3 is CSATGTSGLLQETQYF. CDR3 nucleotides: TGCAGTGCAACCGGGACTAGCGGGTTGTTACAAGAGACCCAGTACTTC.

This chain links TRBV7-6 with TRBJ1-5; no clear D. Trimming took off 4 bases at V and 7 bases at J, with 11 bases between the two ends. The CDR3 contains 13 residues. Germline V gene data show CDR1 as SGHVS and CDR2 as FNYEAQ. The CDR3 DNA follows: TGTGCCAGCAGCTATCAGGCCTCGCAGCCCCAGCATTTT. Translated, it gives CASSYQASQPQHF. Complete variable domain (other parts from reference TRBV7-6 and TRBJ1-5): GAGVSQSPRYKVTKRGQDVALRCDPISGHVSLYWYRQALGQGPEFLTYFNYEAQQDKSGLPNDRFSAERPEGSISTLTIQRTEQRDSAMYRCASSYQASQPQHFGDGTRLSIL.

The V gene is TRBV7-8, the J gene TRBJ2-1; possibly TRBD2 for D (6 bases). V dropped 9 bases and J dropped 0 bases, with 21 bases sitting between them. The CDR3 is 17 amino acids. Germline V gene data show CDR1 as SGHVS and CDR2 as FQNEAQ. The DNA for the CDR3 is TGTGCCAGGAACGACGCGGGGTTCACCAGCTCCTACAATGAGCAGTTCTTC. Translation: CARNDAGFTSSYNEQFF.

This clonotype was counted many times. The chain combines TRBV7-2 with TRBJ2-2; D not certain. The CDR3 totals 15 residues. Germline lookup yields CDR1 SGHTA and CDR2 FQGNSA. Trimming stripped 3 bases from V and 1 base from J, with 9 bases between. The CDR3 here is CASSLKQRNTGELFF. CDR3 DNA: TGTGCCAGCAGCTTGAAACAGAGGAACACCGGGGAGCTGTTTTTT.

Of note for this clonotype: This CDR3 fails to terminate in the conserved phenylalanine or tryptophan, so it likely reflects a read error. The J gene is TRBJ2-1, the V gene TRBV12-3 or TRBV12-4; 8 bases match TRBD2. With 6 bases clipped from V and 2 bases from J, the junction kept 9 bases outside the gene matches. CDR3 length: 16 residues. The CDR3 is CASRVAGPTTYNEQFL. DNA of the CDR3: TGTGCCAGCAGGGTAGCGGGACCGACCACCTACAATGAGCAGTTCTTA.

The table lists this clonotype with many counts. CDR3: CASSLRDRGRGETQYF. The DNA of the CDR3 is TGTGCCAGCAGCTTAAGAGACAGGGGACGTGGGGAGACCCAGTACTTC. The rearrangement links TRBV7-8 to TRBJ2-5; 8 bases match TRBD1. V dropped 2 bases and J dropped 5; count of bases not matched to a gene: 10. This CDR3 region has 16 residues. In germline, CDR1 is SGHVS, CDR2 FQNEAQ.

This clonotype was observed a few times. The genes are TRBV4-2 and TRBJ1-2; D may be TRBD1 (5 bases). Trimming stripped 3 bases from V and 2 bases from J, with 10 bases between. Germline V lookup: CDR1 LGHNA, CDR2 YNFKEQ. The CDR3 contains 14 residues. The CDR3 is CASSQRDGNYGYTF. The CDR3 DNA sequence: TGTGCCAGCAGCCAGAGGGACGGCAACTATGGCTACACCTTC.

This clonotype was picked up many times. J is TRBJ1-2 and V is TRBV7-2; possibly TRBD1 for D (5 bases). Trimming stripped 1 base from V and 6 bases from J, with 15 bases between. This CDR3 region has 15 residues. The germline CDR1 and CDR2 sequences are SGHTA and FQGNSA. CDR3 nucleotide sequence: TGTGCCAGCAGCTTAGGGGGGTGGGGTGCAAATGGCTACACCTTC. This gives the protein CASSLGGWGANGYTF.

This clonotype has just a few counts. This chain uses TRBV19 with TRBJ2-6; D not certain. CDR3 length equals 13 residues. Looked up from germline, CDR1 is LNHDA and CDR2 is SQIVND (reference sequence). With 10 bases removed from V and 0 bases from J, the gap between germline ends came to 7 bases. This CDR3 reads CATDSSGANVLTF. The CDR3 bases are TGTGCCACCGACTCCTCTGGGGCCAACGTCCTGACTTTC.

The V call is TRBV20-1, the J call TRBJ2-1; 9 bases match TRBD2. Germline loops: CDR1 DFQATT, CDR2 SNEGSKA (reference sequence). With V trimmed by 0 bases and J by 0 bases, 3 bases remained unmatched. The CDR3 extends over 16 amino acids. CDR3 residues: CSARETSGPSYNEQFF. CDR3 nucleotide sequence: TGCAGTGCTAGAGAGACTAGCGGACCCTCCTACAATGAGCAGTTCTTC.

Regarding this clonotype: Lacking the conserved final phenylalanine or tryptophan, this CDR3 likely reflects a read error. J is TRBJ2-3 and V is TRBV18, with D perhaps matching TRBD1 (6 bases). The CDR3 has 16 amino acids. Per the germline V gene, CDR1 is KGHSH and CDR2 is LQKENI. Trimming removed 1 base from V and 1 base from J, with 12 bases in between. CDR3 region: CASSPRGTLRTDTQYS. The CDR3 DNA reads TGTGCCAGCTCACCACGTGGGACATTACGCACAGATACGCAGTATTCT.

This clonotype occurred a few times. V and J are TRBV29-1 and TRBJ2-3; 8 nucleotides line up with TRBD1. The germline V gene encodes CDR1 SQVTM and CDR2 ANQGSEA. This CDR3 has 14 amino acids. V trimming: 6 bases; J trimming: 2 bases; junction bases outside the gene matches: 7. The CDR3 here is CSVNGQGVTDTQYF. The CDR3 DNA reads TGCAGCGTCAACGGACAGGGTGTCACAGATACGCAGTATTTT.

This clonotype has only one observation. This may stem from a read error, because a much larger clone lies one nucleotide away. The CDR3: CASSQKWTGRLYNEQYF. CDR3 bases: TGTGCCAGCAGCCAAAAATGGACAGGGAGATTATACAATGAGCAGTACTTC. The chain has TRBV7-2 and TRBJ2-1; 8 positions match TRBD1. The closer fit of TRBJ2-7 to the DNA end suggests the J call may be wrong. Germline lookup yields CDR1 SGHTA and CDR2 FQGNSA. This CDR3 region has 17 residues.